Shown below are 10 T cell receptor beta chains from a single sample sequenced in a study of blood T cell repertoires in COVID-19 (dated by TCRdb to about 2020). The library came from the immunoSEQ multiplex PCR assay. Here the immuneACCESS table is served through TCRdb, limited to in-frame sequences with V and J called. Missing clones are a known gap in these copies; in checked studies unresolved V genes cover under half, and the rest lacks a known reason. The sample profile shows roughly 110,000 clones; 81% of them were found once. About 1.6% of the sample is taken by the ten largest. The source material was peripheral blood. The source of these receptors is a man aged 45-65 years with acute or convalescent COVID-19.

The chain combines TRBV28 with TRBJ1-6, with a weak D call TRBD1 (5 bases). The CDR3 covers 16 residues. Germline loops: CDR1 MDHEN, CDR2 SYDVKM. V lost 7 bases and J 3 bases, leaving 16 bases between the germline ends. The DNA for the CDR3 is TGTGCCAGCAATATGGGGGGGGAGGTCTATAATTCACCCCTCCACTTT. Protein: CASNMGGEVYNSPLHF.

The chain carries TRBV29-1 and TRBJ1-2; a possible D gene is TRBD1 (6 bases). Germline assignment: CDR1 SQVTM and CDR2 ANQGSEA. The CDR3 is 10 residues long. The V end was cut by 5 bases, the J end by 6 bases, with 7 bases between. In DNA form, the CDR3 reads TGCAGCGTTCAGGGGAATGGCTACACCTTC. Its protein product is CSVQGNGYTF.

The chain combines TRBV6-5 with TRBJ1-5; 8 positions match TRBD1. The ends lost 5 bases at V and 6 bases at J; junction bases unmatched: 6. The CDR3 is 14 residues long. Germline assignment: CDR1 MNHEY and CDR2 SVGAGI. Here the CDR3 reads CASSQQGATQPQHF. CDR3 in DNA: TGTGCCAGCAGTCAGCAGGGGGCGACTCAGCCCCAGCATTTT.

V and J are TRBV6-1 and TRBJ1-6; maybe TRBD1 (5 bases). Per germline, CDR1 MNHNS and CDR2 SASEGT. The CDR3 is made up of 17 amino acids. Trimming shortened V by 3 bases and J by 0 bases, and 12 bases separated the two germline ends. CDR3 coding DNA: TGTGCCAGCAGTGATGGCAGGGCTAGCTCCTATAATTCACCCCTCCACTTT. It encodes CASSDGRASSYNSPLHF.

The table lists this clone with a few counts. This chain connects TRBV4-1 to TRBJ1-1, with D perhaps TRBD1 (5 bases). The germline gives CDR1 MGHRA, CDR2 YSYEKL. Trimming shortened V by 5 bases and J by 0 bases, and 16 bases separated the two germline ends. The CDR3 has 16 residues. The CDR3 DNA reads as TGCGCCAGCAGCTCCCCGGCCCCAGGGTTGAACACTGAAGCTTTCTTT. Translated: CASSSPAPGLNTEAFF.

This chain uses TRBV2 with TRBJ1-2; 8 bases are a match to TRBD1. Germline V gene lookup returns CDR1 SNHLY and CDR2 FYNNEI. The length of the CDR3 is 16 residues. J lost 2 bases, V lost 3 bases, and 8 bases had no gene match. CDR3 region: CASSEGGQGANYGYTF. In DNA form, the CDR3 reads TGTGCCAGCAGTGAGGGAGGGCAGGGGGCGAACTATGGCTACACCTTC.

This clone appeared a single time. This chain links TRBV7-9 with TRBJ2-1; 9 nucleotides match TRBD2. Trimming removed 3 bases from V and 5 bases from J; junction bases left unmatched: 14. CDR1 is SEHNR, CDR2 FQNEAQ, per germline (reference sequence). The CDR3 contains 18 residues. CDR3 DNA sequence: TGTGCCAGCAGCTTCCCGTTTGGACTAGCGACTGGCGACAATGAGCAGTTCTTC. Protein: CASSFPFGLATGDNEQFF.

The chain employs TRBV7-3 and TRBJ2-5; 8 positions agree with TRBD1. Germline assignment: CDR1 SGHTA and CDR2 FQGTGA. J lost 4 bases, V lost 6 bases, and 10 bases had no gene match. The CDR3 has 15 amino acids. CDR3 nucleotides: TGTGCCAGCAGTGCCGGGACAGGTGGAGGAGAGACCCAGTACTTC. Protein product: CASSAGTGGGETQYF.

J is TRBJ1-2 and V is TRBV28; D gene unclear. Germline-derived CDR1 and CDR2 are MDHEN and SYDVKM. V was trimmed by 5 bases and J by 8 bases, leaving 12 bases between them. This CDR3 spans 12 amino acids. This CDR3 reads CASSRREEGYTF. CDR3 DNA sequence: TGTGCCAGCAGTAGGAGGGAAGAGGGCTACACCTTC.

The V gene is TRBV28, the J gene TRBJ2-7, with D perhaps matching TRBD1 (6 bases). V was trimmed by 10 bases and J by 0 bases, leaving 19 bases between them. The germline gives CDR1 MDHEN, CDR2 SYDVKM. The CDR3 loop spans 15 amino acids. The CDR3 loop reads CATETPGRGSYEQYF. For the CDR3, the DNA is TGTGCCACCGAGACCCCAGGCAGGGGCTCCTACGAGCAGTACTTC.